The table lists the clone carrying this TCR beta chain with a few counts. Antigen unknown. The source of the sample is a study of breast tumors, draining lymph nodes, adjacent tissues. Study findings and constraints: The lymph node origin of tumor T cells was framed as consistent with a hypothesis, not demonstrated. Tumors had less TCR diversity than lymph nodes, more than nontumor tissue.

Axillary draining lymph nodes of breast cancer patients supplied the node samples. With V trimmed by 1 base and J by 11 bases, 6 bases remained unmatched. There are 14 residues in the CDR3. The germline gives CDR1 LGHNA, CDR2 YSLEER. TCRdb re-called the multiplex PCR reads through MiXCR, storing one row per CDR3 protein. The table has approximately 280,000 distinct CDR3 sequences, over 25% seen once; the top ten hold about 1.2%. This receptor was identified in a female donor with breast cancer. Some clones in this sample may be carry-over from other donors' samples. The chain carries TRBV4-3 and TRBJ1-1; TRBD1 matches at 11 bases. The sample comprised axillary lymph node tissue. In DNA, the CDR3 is TGCGCCAGCAGCCAAGTCCGGACAGGGGGCGAGGCTTTCTTT. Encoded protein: CASSQVRTGGEAFF.